This TCR beta chain was sequenced during a study of blood T cell repertoires in COVID-19 (dated by TCRdb to about 2020). The study in broad terms: The collaborator samples originated in the United States, Italy and Spain and spanned the acute and convalescent phases of COVID-19. The prospective study material was composed of cDNA or gDNA derived from T cells, B-cell-depleted T cells, or PBMCs. Deeply sampled blood TCRbeta repertoires from subjects exposed to, actively infected with, or recovered from COVID-19 were included in the dataset. The repertoires were released in a freely available public database meant as a resource for research on the immune response to SARS-CoV-2. Samples came from the ongoing ImmuneRACE study (first 160 participants) plus 1,254 subjects from 6 global collaborators. A de-identified subject ID, COVID-19 status, age in years and sex were almost always included in the sample metadata. Where available, HLA class I and class II types were obtained from metadata supplied by the sample provider rather than from assay-based typing.

The research as a whole found: How much clinical and demographic metadata was included differed by source and by participant, and the metadata was provided uncurated.

TCRbeta CDR3 regions were amplified from genomic DNA using the immunoSEQ Assay, a bias-controlled multiplex PCR. Processing in the source paper ran as follows. Nucleated cell counts per sample were estimated from amplification of reference gene primers within the assay. To quantify the absolute abundance of each unique TCRbeta CDR3 rearrangement, sequence reads were collapsed and filtered. For each sample, productive Simpson clonality was calculated as the square root of Simpson's diversity index across productive rearrangements. This is the immuneACCESS table as TCRdb keeps it, with only in-frame sequences that have V and J called. A part of the clones is gone; compared with another copy, unresolved V genes explain less than half, and the rest is unexplained. The V and J calls and the clone size are those of that table, but D and trimming were determined from the DNA. Within this sample are just over 300,000 clones, with approximately 84% of them counted one time only. The ten largest account for around 4% of the sample.

This clone was recorded once. The antigen it recognizes is unknown. Within one base of it there is no much larger clone, and no base qualities were kept. In the prospective study, participants were roughly 18 to 89 years old, resided in fewer than 25 geographic areas of the United States, and were enrolled through a virtual design. To assign participants to cohorts, the prospective study relied on clinical history that participants themselves reported in a screening survey and a study questionnaire. ImmuneRACE Cohort 3 recovered participants were defined by two consecutive negative NP/OP PCR tests, healthcare professional clearance, or symptom resolution. Each participant in the prospective study had whole blood, serum and a nasopharyngeal or oropharyngeal swab collected by mobile phlebotomists. Participants in the prospective study had the option to provide additional blood draws and questionnaires over a roughly 2-month period. Before DNA extraction, blood samples from the prospective study were shipped at room temperature or frozen.

CDR1 and CDR2 are read off the germline V gene as SGHVS and FQNEAQ. Spanning cysteine to phenylalanine, the CDR3 consists of 15 amino acids. CDR3 DNA only is kept here, 45 bases in frame from base 1. Compared with germline, V lacks 5 bases and J lacks 2 bases; bases without a gene match: 7. The sample taken for sequencing was PBMCs or T cells enriched from blood (not recorded which). The chain couples TRBV7-8 to TRBJ1-2; 8 nucleotides in the junction match TRBD1. The sequence came from a man aged 30 to 45 who had recovered from COVID-19. CDR3 sequence: CASSLPQGGNYGYTF. The base sequence is TGTGCCAGCAGCCTACCACAGGGGGGGAACTATGGCTACACCTTC. The entire variable domain, with the stretches around the CDR3 drawn from the reference TRBV7-8 and TRBJ1-2 proteins, is GAGVSQSPRYKVAKRGQDVALRCDPISGHVSLFWYQQALGQGPEFLTYFQNEAQLDKSGLPSDRFFAERPEGSVSTLKIQRTQQEDSAVYLCASSLPQGGNYGYTFGSGTRLTVV.